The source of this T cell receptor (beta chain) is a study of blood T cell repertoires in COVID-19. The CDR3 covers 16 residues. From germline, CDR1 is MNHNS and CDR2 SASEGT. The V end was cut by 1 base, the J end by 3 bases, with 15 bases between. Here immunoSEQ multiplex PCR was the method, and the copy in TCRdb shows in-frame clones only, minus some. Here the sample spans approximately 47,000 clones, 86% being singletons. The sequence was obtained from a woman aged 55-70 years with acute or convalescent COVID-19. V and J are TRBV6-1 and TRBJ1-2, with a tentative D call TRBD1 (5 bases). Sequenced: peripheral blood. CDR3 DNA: TGTGCCAGCAGTGAAGACAGGCACCGAAATTACTATGGCTACACCTTC. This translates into CASSEDRHRNYYGYTF.